This T cell receptor beta chain appears in the sequencing data of a study of regulatory T cells in long-lasting Graves disease. Described time point: newly diagnosed GD, antithyroid drugs for less than 3 months. RNA extracted from PBMCs served as the sequencing template. Building of the TCR beta libraries involved iRepertoire HTBI primers and Arm-PCR of CDR3 regions. TCRdb analysed the multiplex PCR reads with MiXCR anew, one entry per CDR3 protein. The top ten clones hold 10% to 15% of a sample with approximately 470,000 distinct CDR3 sequences, roughly 16% of them seen once. There are many counts of this clonotype. A further study also used this sample, focusing on T cells in Graves' hyperthyroidism and ophthalmopathy. That study reports: Not enrolled were patients with uncontrolled infection, other autoimmune disease, pregnancy or lactation. Most clonotypes that expanded in the thyroid above 0.001 also showed up in blood.

This TCR derives from a man in his forties with Graves disease. This sample comprised peripheral blood mononuclear cells (PBMCs), obtained at new diagnosis, from a patient treated with antithyroid drugs.

CDR3 loop: CASRPRQAEQFF. DNA of the CDR3: TGTGCCAGCAGGCCCCGACAGGCGGAGCAGTTCTTC. The rearrangement joins TRBV12-3 or TRBV12-4 to TRBJ2-1, with D possibly being TRBD1 (6 bases). There are 12 residues in the CDR3. Trimming took off 6 bases at V and 10 bases at J, with 13 bases between the two ends.